This TCR beta chain comes out of a study of OX40 agonist ivuxolimab in advanced cancers. Study at large: Melanoma, hepatocellular carcinoma, head and neck or renal cell cancer occurred in dose-escalation patients. The dose-escalation cohort was approximately 84% male, with a mean age of about 56 years, ranging about 23 to 90. Overall study results and limits: At 0.1 to 3.0 mg/kg, clonal expansion of CD4+ and CD8+ blood T cells had occurred by week 6.

Using immunoSEQ multiplex PCR, the repertoire was profiled, and TCRdb retains in-frame clones only, with some absent. The data hold tens of thousands of clones, with approximately 94% observed a single time. A note on this clone: The antigen is undetermined.

This CDR3 is 15 amino acids long. The germline V and J ends were trimmed by 4 bases and 5 bases, with 17 bases remaining between them. Looked up from germline, CDR1 is LNHDA and CDR2 is SQIVND (reference sequence). With autoimmune disease history or systemic immunosuppression, patients were excluded. Source: CD4+ or CD8+ T cells sorted from blood, taken in a trial of the OX40 agonist ivuxolimab. The V call is TRBV19, the J call TRBJ1-2; D might be TRBD1 (5 bases). This clonotype originated in an adult with an advanced solid tumor such as melanoma, head and neck, liver or kidney cancer. CDR3 in DNA: TGTGCCAGTAGTACCCGTGGGGGGGGACTTTATGGCTACACCTTC. Its protein is CASSTRGGGLYGYTF.